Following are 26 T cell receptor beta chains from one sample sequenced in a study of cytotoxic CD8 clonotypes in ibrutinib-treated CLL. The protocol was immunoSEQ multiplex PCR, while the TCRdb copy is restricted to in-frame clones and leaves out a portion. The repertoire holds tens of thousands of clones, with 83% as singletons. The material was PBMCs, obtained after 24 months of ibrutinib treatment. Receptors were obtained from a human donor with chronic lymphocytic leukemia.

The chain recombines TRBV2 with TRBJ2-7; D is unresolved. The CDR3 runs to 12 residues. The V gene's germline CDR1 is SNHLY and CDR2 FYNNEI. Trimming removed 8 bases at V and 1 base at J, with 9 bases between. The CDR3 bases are TGTGCCAGCCGAGGCAGGTCCTACGAGCAGTACTTC. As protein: CASRGRSYEQYF.

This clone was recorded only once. For the CDR3, the DNA is TGTGCTAGTGGTTCTTCCCAGGGAGCTGGAAACACCATATATTTT. Translating it yields CASGSSQGAGNTIYF. The rearrangement joins TRBV12-5 to TRBJ1-3; weak D call: TRBD1 (5 bases). V was cut by 4 bases and J by 2 bases, with 12 bases left in between. Germline values: CDR1 LGHNT, CDR2 FRNRAP. This CDR3 is built from 15 residues. Looking up the rest from reference TRBV12-5 and TRBJ1-3 gives the full variable domain: DARVTQTPRHKVTEMGQEVTMRCQPILGHNTVFWYRQTMMQGLELLAYFRNRAPLDDSGMPKDRFSAEMPDATLATLKIQPSEPRDSAVYFCASGSSQGAGNTIYFGEGSWLTVV.

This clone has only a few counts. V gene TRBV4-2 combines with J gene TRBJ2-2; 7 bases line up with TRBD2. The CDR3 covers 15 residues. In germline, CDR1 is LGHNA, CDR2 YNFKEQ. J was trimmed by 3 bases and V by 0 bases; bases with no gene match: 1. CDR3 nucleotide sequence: TGTGCCAGCAGCCAAGACGGACTAGACACCGGGGAGCTGTTTTTT. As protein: CASSQDGLDTGELFF.

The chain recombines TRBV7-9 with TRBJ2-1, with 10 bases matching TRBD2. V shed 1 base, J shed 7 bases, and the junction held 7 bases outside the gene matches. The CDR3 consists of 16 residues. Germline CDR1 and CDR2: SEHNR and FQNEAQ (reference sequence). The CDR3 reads CASSLEVPSGSNEQFF. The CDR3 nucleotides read TGTGCCAGCAGCTTAGAAGTGCCTAGCGGGAGTAATGAGCAGTTCTTC.

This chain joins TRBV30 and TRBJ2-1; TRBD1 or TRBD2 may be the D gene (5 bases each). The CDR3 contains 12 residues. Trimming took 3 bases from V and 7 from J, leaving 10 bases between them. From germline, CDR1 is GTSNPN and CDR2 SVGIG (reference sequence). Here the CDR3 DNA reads TGTGCCTGGAGCCTGGGGGTGAATGAGCAGTTCTTC. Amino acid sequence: CAWSLGVNEQFF.

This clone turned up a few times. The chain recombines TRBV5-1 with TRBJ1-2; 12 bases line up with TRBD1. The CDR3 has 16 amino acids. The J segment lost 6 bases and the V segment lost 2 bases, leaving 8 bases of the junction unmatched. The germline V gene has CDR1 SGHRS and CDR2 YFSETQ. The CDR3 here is CASSLGTGGGYDGYTF. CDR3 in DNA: TGCGCCAGCAGCTTAGGGACAGGGGGCGGATATGATGGCTACACCTTC.

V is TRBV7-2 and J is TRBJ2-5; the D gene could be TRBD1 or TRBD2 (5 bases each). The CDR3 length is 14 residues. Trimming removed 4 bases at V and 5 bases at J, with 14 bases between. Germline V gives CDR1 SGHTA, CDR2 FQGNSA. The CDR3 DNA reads TGTGCCAGCAGCTCCGTTCGGGGCGGGGAGACCCAGTACTTC. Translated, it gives CASSSVRGGETQYF.

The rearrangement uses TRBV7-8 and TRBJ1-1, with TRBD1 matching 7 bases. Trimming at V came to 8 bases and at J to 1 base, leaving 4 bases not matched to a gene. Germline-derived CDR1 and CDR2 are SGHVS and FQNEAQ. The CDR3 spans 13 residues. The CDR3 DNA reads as TGTGCCAGCGGGGGACAGCCGAACACTGAAGCTTTCTTT. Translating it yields CASGGQPNTEAFF.

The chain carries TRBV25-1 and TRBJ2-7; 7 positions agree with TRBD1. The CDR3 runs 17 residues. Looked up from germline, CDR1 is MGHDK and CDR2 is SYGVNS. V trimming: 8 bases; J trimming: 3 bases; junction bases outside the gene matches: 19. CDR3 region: CASRSGQLEGVYYEQYF. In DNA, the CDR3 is TGTGCCAGCCGCTCGGGACAGTTAGAAGGTGTCTACTACGAGCAGTACTTC.

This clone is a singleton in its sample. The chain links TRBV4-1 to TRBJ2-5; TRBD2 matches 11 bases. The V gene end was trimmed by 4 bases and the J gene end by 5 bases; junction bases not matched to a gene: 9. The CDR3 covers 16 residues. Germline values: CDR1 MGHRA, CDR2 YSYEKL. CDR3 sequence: CASSPHSLAGGETQYF. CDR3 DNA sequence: TGCGCCAGCAGCCCCCATAGTCTAGCGGGAGGTGAGACCCAGTACTTC.

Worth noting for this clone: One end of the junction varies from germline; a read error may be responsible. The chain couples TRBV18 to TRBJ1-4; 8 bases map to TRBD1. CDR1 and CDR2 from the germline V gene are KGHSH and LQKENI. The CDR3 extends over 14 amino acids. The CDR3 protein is CASSPQGVGEKLFF. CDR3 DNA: TGTGCCAGCTCGCCACAGGGGGTCGGTGAAAAACTGTTTTTT.

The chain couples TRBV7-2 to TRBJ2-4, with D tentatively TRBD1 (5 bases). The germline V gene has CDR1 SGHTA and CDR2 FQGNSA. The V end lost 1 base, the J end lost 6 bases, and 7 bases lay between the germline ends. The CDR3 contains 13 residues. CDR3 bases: TGTGCCAGCAGCTTAGGACAGCTAAACATTCAGTACTTC. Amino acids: CASSLGQLNIQYF.

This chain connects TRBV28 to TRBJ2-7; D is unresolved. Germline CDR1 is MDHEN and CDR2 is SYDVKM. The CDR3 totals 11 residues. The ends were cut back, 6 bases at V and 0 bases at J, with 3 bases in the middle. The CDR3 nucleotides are TGTGCCAGCAGGGGCTCCTACGAGCAGTACTTC. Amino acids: CASRGSYEQYF.

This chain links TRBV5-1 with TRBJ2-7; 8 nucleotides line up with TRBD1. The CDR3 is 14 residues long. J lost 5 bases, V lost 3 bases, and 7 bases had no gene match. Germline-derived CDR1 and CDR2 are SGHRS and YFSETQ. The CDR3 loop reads CASSSADRVDEQYF. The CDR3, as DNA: TGCGCCAGCAGCTCGGCGGACAGGGTCGACGAGCAGTACTTC.

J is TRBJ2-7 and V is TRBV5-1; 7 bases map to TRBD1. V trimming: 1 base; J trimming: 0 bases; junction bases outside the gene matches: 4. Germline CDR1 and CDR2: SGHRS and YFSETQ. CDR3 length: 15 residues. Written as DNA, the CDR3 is TGCGCCAGCAGCTTGAACACAGGGGCCTCCTACGAGCAGTACTTC. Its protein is CASSLNTGASYEQYF.

The CDR3 spells CAISAVTPGGLNEQFF. The CDR3 DNA reads as TGTGCCATCAGTGCTGTTACCCCGGGAGGCCTCAATGAGCAGTTCTTC. V usage is TRBV10-3 and J usage is TRBJ2-1, with 7 positions matching TRBD2. This CDR3 contains 16 residues. V trimming: 4 bases; J trimming: 6 bases; junction bases outside the gene matches: 12. Germline V gives CDR1 ENHRY, CDR2 SYGVKD.

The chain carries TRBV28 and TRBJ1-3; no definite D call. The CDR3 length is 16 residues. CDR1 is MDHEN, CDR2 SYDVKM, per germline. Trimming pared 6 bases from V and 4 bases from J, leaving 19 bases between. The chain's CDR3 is CASSLMPETLGNTIYF. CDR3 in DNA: TGTGCCAGCAGCCTGATGCCGGAGACCCTAGGAAACACCATATATTTT.

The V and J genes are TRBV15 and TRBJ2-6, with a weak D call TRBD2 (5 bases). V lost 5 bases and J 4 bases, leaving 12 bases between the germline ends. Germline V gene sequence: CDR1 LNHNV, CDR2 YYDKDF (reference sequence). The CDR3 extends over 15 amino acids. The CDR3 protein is CATSPSRAGANVLTF. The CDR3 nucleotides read TGTGCCACCAGCCCCTCGAGGGCCGGGGCCAACGTCCTGACTTTC.

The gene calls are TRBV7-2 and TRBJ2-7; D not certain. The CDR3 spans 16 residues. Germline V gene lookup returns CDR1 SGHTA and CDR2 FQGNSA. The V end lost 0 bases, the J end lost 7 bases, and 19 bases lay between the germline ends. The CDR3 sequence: CASSLALMAGLGEQYF. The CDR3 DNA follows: TGTGCCAGCAGCTTAGCGCTAATGGCAGGTCTGGGGGAGCAGTACTTC.

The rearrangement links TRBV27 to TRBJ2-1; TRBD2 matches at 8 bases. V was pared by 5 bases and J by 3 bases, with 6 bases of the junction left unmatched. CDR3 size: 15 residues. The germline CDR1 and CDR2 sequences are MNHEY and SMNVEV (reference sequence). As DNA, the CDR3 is TGTGCCAGCAGTAGCGGGAGTACCCTCTACAATGAGCAGTTCTTC. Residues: CASSSGSTLYNEQFF.

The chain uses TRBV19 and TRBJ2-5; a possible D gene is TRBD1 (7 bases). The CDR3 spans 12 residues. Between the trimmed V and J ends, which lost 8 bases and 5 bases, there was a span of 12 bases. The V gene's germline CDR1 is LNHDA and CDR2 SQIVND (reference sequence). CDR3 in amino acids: CASRSGGETQYF. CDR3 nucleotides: TGTGCCAGTCGGTCAGGGGGGGAGACCCAGTACTTC.

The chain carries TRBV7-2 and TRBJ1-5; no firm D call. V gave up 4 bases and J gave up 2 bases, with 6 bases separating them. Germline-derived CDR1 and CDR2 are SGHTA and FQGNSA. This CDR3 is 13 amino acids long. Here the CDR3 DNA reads TGTGCCAGCAGCTCAGGAGGCAATCAGCCCCAGCATTTT. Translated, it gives CASSSGGNQPQHF.

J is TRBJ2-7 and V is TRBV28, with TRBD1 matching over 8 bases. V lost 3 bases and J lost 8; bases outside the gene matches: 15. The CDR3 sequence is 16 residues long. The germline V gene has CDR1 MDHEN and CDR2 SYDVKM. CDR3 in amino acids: CASSFWQGAHRGQQYF. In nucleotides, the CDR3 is TGTGCCAGCAGTTTCTGGCAGGGGGCGCATAGGGGTCAGCAGTACTTC.

This CDR3 is CASSLVRTSTGELFF. CDR3 sequence (DNA): TGTGCCAGCAGCTTGGTGAGGACTTCAACCGGGGAGCTGTTTTTT. J is TRBJ2-2 and V is TRBV5-6, with D perhaps matching TRBD2 (5 bases). V lost 0 bases and J lost 5, with 11 bases in between. CDR1 and CDR2 from the germline V gene are SGHDT and YYEEEE. CDR3 length equals 15 residues.

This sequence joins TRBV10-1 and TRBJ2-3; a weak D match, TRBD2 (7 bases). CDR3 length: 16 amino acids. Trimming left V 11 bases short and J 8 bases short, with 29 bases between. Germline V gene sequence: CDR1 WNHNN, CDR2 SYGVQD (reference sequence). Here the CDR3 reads CAGTTIRDKDRGTQYF. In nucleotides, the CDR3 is TGCGCCGGGACTACGATACGGGACAAGGACCGGGGTACGCAGTATTTT.

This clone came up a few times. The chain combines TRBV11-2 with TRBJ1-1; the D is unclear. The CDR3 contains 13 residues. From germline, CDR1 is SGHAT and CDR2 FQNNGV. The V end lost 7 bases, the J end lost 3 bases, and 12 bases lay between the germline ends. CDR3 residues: CASTRLKDTEAFF. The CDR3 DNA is TGTGCCAGCACCCGCCTAAAGGACACTGAAGCTTTCTTT.